The entry below describes one T cell receptor (beta chain). Its cognate antigen is unknown. Profiles of TCR beta VDJ and CDR3 were generated from a genomic DNA template. TCRdb called the reads again in MiXCR, with one record for every CDR3 protein. There are just over 150,000 distinct CDR3 sequences in the sample; less than 50% occur only once, and more than 30% lies in the top ten. This sample was included in a study of CD8+CD57+ T cells in acquired aplastic anemia. Study results and limitations: Twenty-nine sequences, all CD8+ CDR3, were shared between patients and controls.

Trimming left V 10 bases short and J 7 bases short, with 14 bases between. In germline, CDR1 is LNHDA, CDR2 SQIVND (reference sequence). CDR3 length equals 13 residues. The patients chosen for sequencing had shown expansion of CD8+CD57+ cells (detected by flow cytometry). Each patient gave a blood sample that was collected before any therapy had been received. The source of this sequence is a human donor with aplastic anemia. This chain connects TRBV19 to TRBJ1-6; perhaps TRBD1 as D (6 bases). Material: sorted CD4+, CD8+, or CD8+CD57+ T cells (not recorded which) from PBMCs. CDR3 bases: TGTGCCACCACAGGGAGAGAGAATTCACCCCTCCACTTT. The encoded protein is CATTGRENSPLHF.